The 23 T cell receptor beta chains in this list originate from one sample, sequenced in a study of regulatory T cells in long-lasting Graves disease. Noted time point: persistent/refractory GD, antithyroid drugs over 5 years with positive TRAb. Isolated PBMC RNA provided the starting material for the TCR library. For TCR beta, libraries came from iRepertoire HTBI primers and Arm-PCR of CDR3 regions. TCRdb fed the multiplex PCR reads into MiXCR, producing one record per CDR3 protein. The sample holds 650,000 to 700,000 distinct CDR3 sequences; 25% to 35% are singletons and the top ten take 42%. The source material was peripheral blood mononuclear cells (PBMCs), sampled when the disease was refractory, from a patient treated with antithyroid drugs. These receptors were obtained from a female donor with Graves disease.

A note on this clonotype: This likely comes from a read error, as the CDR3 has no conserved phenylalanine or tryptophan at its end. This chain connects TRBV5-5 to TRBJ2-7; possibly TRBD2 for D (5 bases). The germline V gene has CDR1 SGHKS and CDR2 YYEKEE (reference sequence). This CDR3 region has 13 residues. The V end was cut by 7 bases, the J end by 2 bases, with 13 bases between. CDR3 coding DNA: TGTGCCAGCGGGTCGGGGATACCCTACGAGCAGTACCTC. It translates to CASGSGIPYEQYL.

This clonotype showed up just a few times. This chain's CDR3 is CASSTRGRENYEQYF. In DNA, the CDR3 is TGTGCCAGCAGTACCCGGGGTCGGGAAAACTACGAGCAGTACTTC. V is TRBV27 and J is TRBJ2-7; TRBD2 might be the D (5 bases). Per the germline V gene, CDR1 is MNHEY and CDR2 is SMNVEV (reference sequence). Trimming removed 5 bases from V and 3 bases from J, with 17 bases in between. CDR3 length: 15 residues.

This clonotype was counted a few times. CDR3 nucleotides: TGTGCCAGCAGCTTGGCGGTGAAGGGGCAACTTTCACCCCTCCACTTT. Amino acids: CASSLAVKGQLSPLHF. The V gene is TRBV5-4, the J gene TRBJ1-6; TRBD1 is a possible D gene (5 bases). Germline V lookup: CDR1 SGHNT, CDR2 YYREEE (reference sequence). Trimming stripped 0 bases from V and 9 bases from J, with 16 bases between. This CDR3 is built from 16 residues.

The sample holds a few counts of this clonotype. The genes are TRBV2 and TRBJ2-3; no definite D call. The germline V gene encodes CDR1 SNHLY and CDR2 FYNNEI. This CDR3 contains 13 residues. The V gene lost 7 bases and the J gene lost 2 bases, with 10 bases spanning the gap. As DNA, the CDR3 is TGTGCCAGCAAGAGGCAGCTCACAGATACGCAGTATTTT. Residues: CASKRQLTDTQYF.

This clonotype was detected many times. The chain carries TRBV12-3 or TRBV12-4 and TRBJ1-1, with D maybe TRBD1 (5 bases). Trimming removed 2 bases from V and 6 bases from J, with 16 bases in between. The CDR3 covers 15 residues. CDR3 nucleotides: TGTGCCAGCAGTTTACGGGGCTTCGTCTCGCCTGAAGCTTTCTTT. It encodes CASSLRGFVSPEAFF.

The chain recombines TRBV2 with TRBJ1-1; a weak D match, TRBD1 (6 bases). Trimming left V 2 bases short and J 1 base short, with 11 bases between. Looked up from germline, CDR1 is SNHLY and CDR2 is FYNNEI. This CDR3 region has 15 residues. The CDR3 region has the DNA TGTGCCAGCAGTGAATGGACAGCGCAGAACACTGAAGCTTTCTTT. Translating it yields CASSEWTAQNTEAFF.

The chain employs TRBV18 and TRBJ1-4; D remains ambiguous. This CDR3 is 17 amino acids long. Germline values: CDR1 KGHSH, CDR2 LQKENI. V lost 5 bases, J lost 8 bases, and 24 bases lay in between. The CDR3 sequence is CASSSLPADRIGEKLFF. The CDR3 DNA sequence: TGTGCCAGCTCATCACTTCCCGCGGACCGAATTGGGGAAAAACTGTTTTTT. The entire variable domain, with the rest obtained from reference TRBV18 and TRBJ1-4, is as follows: NAGVMQNPRHLVRRRGQEARLRCSPMKGHSHVYWYRQLPEEGLKFMVYLQKENIIDESGMPKERFSAEFPKEGPSILRIQQVVRGDSAAYFCASSSLPADRIGEKLFFGSGTQLSVL.

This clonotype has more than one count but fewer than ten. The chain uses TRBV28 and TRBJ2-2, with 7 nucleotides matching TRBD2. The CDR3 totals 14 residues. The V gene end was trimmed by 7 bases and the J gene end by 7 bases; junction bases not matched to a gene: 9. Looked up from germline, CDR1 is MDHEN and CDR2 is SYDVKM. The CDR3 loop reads CASTWGGVGGELFF. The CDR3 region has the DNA TGTGCCAGCACCTGGGGGGGGGTCGGCGGGGAGCTGTTTTTT.

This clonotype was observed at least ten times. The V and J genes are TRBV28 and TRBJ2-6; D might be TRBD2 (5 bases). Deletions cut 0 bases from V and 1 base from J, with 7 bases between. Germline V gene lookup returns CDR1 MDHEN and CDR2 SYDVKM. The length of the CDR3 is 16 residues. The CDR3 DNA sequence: TGTGCCAGCAGTTTATGGGGCGGGTCTGGGGCCAACGTCCTGACTTTC. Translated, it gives CASSLWGGSGANVLTF.

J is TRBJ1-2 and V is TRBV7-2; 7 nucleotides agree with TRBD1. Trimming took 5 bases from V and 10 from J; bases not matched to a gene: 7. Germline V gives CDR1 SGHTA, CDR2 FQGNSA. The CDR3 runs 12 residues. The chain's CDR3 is CASSKDRAVYTF. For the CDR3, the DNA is TGTGCCAGCAGCAAAGACAGGGCTGTCTACACCTTC. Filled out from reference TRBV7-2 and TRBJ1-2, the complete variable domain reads GAGVSQSPSNKVTEKGKDVELRCDPISGHTALYWYRQSLGQGLEFLIYFQGNSAPDKSGLPSDRFSAERTGGSVSTLTIQRTQQEDSAVYLCASSKDRAVYTFGSGTRLTVV.

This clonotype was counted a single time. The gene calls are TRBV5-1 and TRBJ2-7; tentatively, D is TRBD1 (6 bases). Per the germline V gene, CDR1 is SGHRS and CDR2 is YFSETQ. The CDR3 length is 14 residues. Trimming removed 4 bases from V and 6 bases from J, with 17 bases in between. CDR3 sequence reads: CASSPSGEISEQYF. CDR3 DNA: TGCGCCAGCAGCCCGTCAGGGGAGATTTCCGAGCAGTACTTC.

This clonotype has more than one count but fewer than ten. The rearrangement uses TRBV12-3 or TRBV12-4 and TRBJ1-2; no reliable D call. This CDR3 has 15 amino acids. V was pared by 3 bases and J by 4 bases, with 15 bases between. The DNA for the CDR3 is TGTGCCAGCAGTTTGAAACGGGGAAGCACCTATGGCTACACCTTC. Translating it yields CASSLKRGSTYGYTF.

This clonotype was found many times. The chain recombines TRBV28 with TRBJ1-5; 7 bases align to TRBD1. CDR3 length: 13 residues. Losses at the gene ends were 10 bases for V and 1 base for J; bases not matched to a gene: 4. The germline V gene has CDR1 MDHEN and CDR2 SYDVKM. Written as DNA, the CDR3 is TGTGCCACCGCGGACAGGAGCAATCAGCCCCAGCATTTT. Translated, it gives CATADRSNQPQHF. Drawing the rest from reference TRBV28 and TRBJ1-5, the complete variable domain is DVKVTQSSRYLVKRTGEKVFLECVQDMDHENMFWYRQDPGLGLRLIYFSYDVKMKEKGDIPEGYSVSREKKERFSLILESASTNQTSMYLCATADRSNQPQHFGDGTRLSIL.

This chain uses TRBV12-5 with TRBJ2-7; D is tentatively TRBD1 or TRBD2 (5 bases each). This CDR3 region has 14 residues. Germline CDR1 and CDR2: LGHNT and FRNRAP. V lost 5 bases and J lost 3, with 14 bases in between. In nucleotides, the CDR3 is TGTGCTAGTGGTCCCCGAAATGGGGGCTACGAGCAGTACTTC. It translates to CASGPRNGGYEQYF.

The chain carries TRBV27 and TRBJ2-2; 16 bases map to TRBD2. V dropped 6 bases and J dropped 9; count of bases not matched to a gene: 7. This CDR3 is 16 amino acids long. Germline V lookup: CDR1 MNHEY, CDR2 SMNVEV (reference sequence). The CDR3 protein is CASRDGTSGRGRELFF. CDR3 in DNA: TGTGCCAGCAGAGATGGGACTAGCGGGAGGGGCAGGGAGCTGTTTTTT.

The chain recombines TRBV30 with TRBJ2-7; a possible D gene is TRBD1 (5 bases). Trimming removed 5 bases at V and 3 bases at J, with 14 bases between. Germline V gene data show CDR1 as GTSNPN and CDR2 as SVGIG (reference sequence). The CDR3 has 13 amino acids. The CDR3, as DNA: TGTGCCTGGGGCAGGGTCTTGAACTACGAGCAGTACTTC. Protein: CAWGRVLNYEQYF.

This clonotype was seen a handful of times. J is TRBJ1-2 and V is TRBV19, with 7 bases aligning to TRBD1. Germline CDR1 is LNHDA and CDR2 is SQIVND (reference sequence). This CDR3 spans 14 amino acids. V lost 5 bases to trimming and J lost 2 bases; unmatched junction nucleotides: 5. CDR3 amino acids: CASSLTGANYGYTF. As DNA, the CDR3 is TGTGCCAGTAGTCTCACAGGGGCCAACTATGGCTACACCTTC.

The CDR3 loop reads CSARDWAGVSEQYF. The CDR3 region has the DNA TGCAGTGCTAGAGATTGGGCGGGAGTAAGCGAGCAGTACTTC. The rearrangement uses TRBV20-1 and TRBJ2-7; 7 bases agree with TRBD2. V gave up 0 bases and J gave up 6 bases; unmatched junction bases: 8. Germline values: CDR1 DFQATT, CDR2 SNEGSKA (reference sequence). The CDR3 contains 14 residues.

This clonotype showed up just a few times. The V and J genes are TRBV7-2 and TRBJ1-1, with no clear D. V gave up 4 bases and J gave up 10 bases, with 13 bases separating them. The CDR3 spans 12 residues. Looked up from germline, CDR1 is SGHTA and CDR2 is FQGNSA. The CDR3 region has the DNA TGTGCCAGCAGCTACCGACCGAGCGGAGCTTTCTTT. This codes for CASSYRPSGAFF. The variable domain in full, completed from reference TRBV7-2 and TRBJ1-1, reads GAGVSQSPSNKVTEKGKDVELRCDPISGHTALYWYRQSLGQGLEFLIYFQGNSAPDKSGLPSDRFSAERTGGSVSTLTIQRTQQEDSAVYLCASSYRPSGAFFGQGTRLTVV.

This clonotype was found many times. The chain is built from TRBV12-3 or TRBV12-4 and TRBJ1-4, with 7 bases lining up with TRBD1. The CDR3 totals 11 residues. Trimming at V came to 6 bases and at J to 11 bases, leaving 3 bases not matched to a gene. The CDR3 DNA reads TGTGCCAGCAGCCAACAGGGGAAACTGTTTTTT. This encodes CASSQQGKLFF.

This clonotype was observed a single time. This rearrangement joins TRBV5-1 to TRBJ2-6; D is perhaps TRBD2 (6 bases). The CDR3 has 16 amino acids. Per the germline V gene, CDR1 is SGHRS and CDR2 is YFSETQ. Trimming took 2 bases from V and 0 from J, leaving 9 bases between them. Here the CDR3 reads CASSFGRDSGANVLTF. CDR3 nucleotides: TGCGCCAGCAGCTTCGGGAGAGACTCTGGGGCCAACGTCCTGACTTTC.

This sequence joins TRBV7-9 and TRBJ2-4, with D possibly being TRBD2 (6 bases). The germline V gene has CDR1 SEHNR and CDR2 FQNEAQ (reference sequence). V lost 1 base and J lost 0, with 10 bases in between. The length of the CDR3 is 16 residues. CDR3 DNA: TGTGCCAGCAGCTTAGGGGGGAGGACAGCCAAAAACATTCAGTACTTC. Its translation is CASSLGGRTAKNIQYF.

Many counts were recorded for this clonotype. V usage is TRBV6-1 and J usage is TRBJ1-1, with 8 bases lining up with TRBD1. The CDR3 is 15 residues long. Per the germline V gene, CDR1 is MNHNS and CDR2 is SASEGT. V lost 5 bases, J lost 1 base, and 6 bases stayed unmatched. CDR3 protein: CASSRYRGENTEAFF. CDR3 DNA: TGTGCCAGCAGTCGTTACAGGGGGGAGAACACTGAAGCTTTCTTT.